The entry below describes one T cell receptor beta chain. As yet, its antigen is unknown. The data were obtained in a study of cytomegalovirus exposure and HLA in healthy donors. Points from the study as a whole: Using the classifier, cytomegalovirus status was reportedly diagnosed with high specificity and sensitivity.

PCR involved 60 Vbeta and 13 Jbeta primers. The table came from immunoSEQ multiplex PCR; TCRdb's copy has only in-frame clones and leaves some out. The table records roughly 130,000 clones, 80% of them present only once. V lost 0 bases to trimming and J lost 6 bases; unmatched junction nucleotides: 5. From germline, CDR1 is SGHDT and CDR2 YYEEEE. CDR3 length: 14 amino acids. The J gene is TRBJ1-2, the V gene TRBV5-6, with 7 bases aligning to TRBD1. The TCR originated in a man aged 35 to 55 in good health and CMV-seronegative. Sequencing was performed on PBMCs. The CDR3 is CASSLVDRENGYTF. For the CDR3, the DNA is TGTGCCAGCAGCTTGGTCGACAGGGAAAATGGCTACACCTTC.